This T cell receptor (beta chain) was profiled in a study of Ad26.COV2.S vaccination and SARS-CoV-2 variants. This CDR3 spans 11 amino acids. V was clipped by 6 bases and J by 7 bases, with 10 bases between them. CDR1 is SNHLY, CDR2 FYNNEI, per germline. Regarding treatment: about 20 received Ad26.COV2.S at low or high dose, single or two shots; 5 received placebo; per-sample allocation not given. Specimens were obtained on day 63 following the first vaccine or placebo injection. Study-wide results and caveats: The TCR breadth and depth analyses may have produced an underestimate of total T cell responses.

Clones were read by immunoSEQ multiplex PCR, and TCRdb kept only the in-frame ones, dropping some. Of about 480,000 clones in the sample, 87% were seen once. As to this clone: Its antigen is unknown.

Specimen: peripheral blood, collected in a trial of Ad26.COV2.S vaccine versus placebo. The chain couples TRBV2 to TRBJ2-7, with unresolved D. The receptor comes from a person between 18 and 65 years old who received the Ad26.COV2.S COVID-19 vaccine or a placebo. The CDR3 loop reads CASRGMGEQYF. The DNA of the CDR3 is TGTGCCAGCAGGGGGATGGGAGAGCAGTACTTC.